Included here is one T cell receptor beta chain sequence, with context. The data are from a study of blood T cell repertoires in COVID-19. Study summary: T cells, B-cell-depleted T cells, or PBMCs provided the cDNA or gDNA that served as material.

Germline values: CDR1 MGHRA, CDR2 YSYEKL. Trimming at V came to 4 bases and at J to 1 base, leaving 6 bases not matched to a gene. The length of the CDR3 is 16 residues. The authors' processing: Reference gene primer amplification yielded estimated nucleated cell counts. Clones were sequenced by immunoSEQ multiplex PCR, and TCRdb holds only the in-frame ones, with some missing. D and trimming come from the DNA, and the V and J calls and clone size come from that table. The table shows roughly 250,000 clones, with approximately 90% occurring only once. Sequences were obtained from PBMCs or T cells enriched from blood (not recorded which). The TCR comes from a woman aged 35 to 49 with acute COVID-19. The genes are TRBV4-1 and TRBJ2-5, with 10 nucleotides matching TRBD1. The CDR3 region has the DNA TGCGCCAGCAGCCCGAGGACAGGGGGAAGCCAAGAGACCCAGTACTTC. Translation gives CASSPRTGGSQETQYF.